The source of this T cell receptor (beta chain) is a study of cytomegalovirus exposure and HLA in healthy donors. A note on this clone: One end of the junction does not line up with germline, which may come from a read error.

The PCR employed 60 Vbeta primers together with 13 Jbeta primers. Sequenced by immunoSEQ multiplex PCR; TCRdb stores in-frame clones only, minus some. Of about 150,000 clones in the sample, approximately 72% were seen once. Sequencing used PBMCs. The sequence was obtained from a man younger than 35 in good health and CMV-seronegative.

CDR3 nucleotides: TGTGCCAGTAGTCTAGAGTTGAACAGGGGGCGCGTTATTGCATTTAGGACTGAAGCTTTCTTT. It specifies CASSLELNRGRVIAFRTEAFF. The chain links TRBV19 to TRBJ1-1; 9 bases fit TRBD1. CDR3 length: 21 residues. CDR1 is LNHDA, CDR2 SQIVND, per germline (reference sequence).